This TCR beta chain came from a study of shared clonotypes between healthy human individuals. The CDR3 totals 13 residues. The V gene lost 1 base and the J gene lost 3 bases, with 5 bases spanning the gap. Per the germline V gene, CDR1 is SGHAT and CDR2 is FQNNGV. Profiled with immunoSEQ multiplex PCR; TCRdb holds only in-frame clones, not every one. This table has fewer than 600,000 clones, approximately 85% appearing once. This chain links TRBV11-2 with TRBJ2-3; no reliable D call. The receptor was derived from a woman between 40 and 50 years old in good health. Some clones in this sample may be carry-over from other donors' samples. Input material: PBMCs. The CDR3 sequence is CASSLGETDTQYF. CDR3 coding DNA: TGTGCCAGCAGCTTAGGCGAAACAGATACGCAGTATTTT.